This TCR beta chain was identified during a study of blood T cell repertoires in COVID-19. TCRdb keeps only in-frame clones here, not all; method: immunoSEQ multiplex PCR. The table lists about 300,000 clones, about 87% of them singletons, with approximately 7.2% in the top ten. The V gene lost 2 bases and the J gene lost 5 bases, with 6 bases spanning the gap. CDR3 length: 11 residues. Germline V lookup: CDR1 GTSNPN, CDR2 SVGIG (reference sequence). This chain uses TRBV30 with TRBJ2-5; a possible D gene is TRBD1 (5 bases). Sequencing was done on a sample of peripheral blood. This TCR was sampled from a woman aged 25 to 39 who had recovered from COVID-19. The CDR3 DNA reads TGTGCCTGGAGTCCAGGGGAGACCCAGTACTTC. Its protein product is CAWSPGETQYF.